The 21 T cell receptor beta chains below come from one sample, sequenced in a study of blood T cell repertoires in COVID-19. Clones were sequenced by immunoSEQ multiplex PCR, and TCRdb holds only the in-frame ones, with some missing. The sample holds about 50,000 clones; about 88% are singletons and the top ten take around a sixth. Material for sequencing was peripheral blood. The receptor source for this set is an older man with active COVID-19.

This clone was counted a single time. The CDR3: CASSPGGATNEKLFF. In DNA form, the CDR3 reads TGTGCCAGCAGCCCGGGGGGAGCAACTAATGAAAAACTGTTTTTT. This rearrangement joins TRBV5-4 to TRBJ1-4; possible D gene TRBD1, 5 bases. The CDR3 has 15 residues. Germline lookup yields CDR1 SGHNT and CDR2 YYREEE (reference sequence). Trimming pared 4 bases from V and 0 bases from J, leaving 10 bases between.

This sequence joins TRBV5-5 and TRBJ1-6; D remains unclear. CDR1 SGHKS and CDR2 YYEKEE come from the germline V gene (reference sequence). V was shortened by 2 bases and J by 10 bases, with 10 bases between the two germline ends. This CDR3 has 13 residues. The CDR3 bases are TGTGCCAGCAGCTTCTCCAGTGGCTCACCCCTCCACTTT. Translation: CASSFSSGSPLHF.

This chain uses TRBV4-3 with TRBJ1-1, with D possibly matching TRBD1 (6 bases). This CDR3 is built from 13 residues. Trimming stripped 5 bases from V and 1 base from J, with 8 bases between. Looked up from germline, CDR1 is LGHNA and CDR2 is YSLEER. The CDR3 is CASSLDRNTEAFF. CDR3 coding DNA: TGCGCCAGCAGCTTGGACAGGAACACTGAAGCTTTCTTT.

This chain joins TRBV10-3 and TRBJ2-7, with TRBD1 identical over 9 bases. V lost 1 base, J lost 6 bases, and 13 bases stayed unmatched. The CDR3 is made up of 17 amino acids. From germline, CDR1 is ENHRY and CDR2 SYGVKD. For the CDR3, the DNA is TGTGCCATCAGTGAGTTTCCAGGACAGGGGCCCAAAGGCGAGCAGTACTTC. This translates into CAISEFPGQGPKGEQYF.

The chain combines TRBV9 with TRBJ2-1, with 7 bases lining up with TRBD2. There are 13 residues in the CDR3. V shed 1 base, J shed 6 bases, and the junction held 1 base outside the gene matches. CDR1 and CDR2 from the germline V gene are SGDLS and YYNGEE. The CDR3 spells CASSVWGGNEQFF. DNA for the CDR3: TGTGCCAGCAGCGTATGGGGGGGCAATGAGCAGTTCTTC. The full variable domain, rest sourced from reference TRBV9 and TRBJ2-1, is DSGVTQTPKHLITATGQRVTLRCSPRSGDLSVYWYQQSLDQGLQFLIQYYNGEERAKGNILERFSAQQFPDLHSELNLSSLELGDSALYFCASSVWGGNEQFFGPGTRLTVL.

The rearrangement links TRBV5-6 to TRBJ2-7; tentative D call: TRBD1 (5 bases). The germline CDR1 and CDR2 sequences are SGHDT and YYEEEE. The CDR3 runs to 13 residues. Trimming pared 5 bases from V and 0 bases from J, leaving 9 bases between. CDR3 coding DNA: TGTGCCAGCAGTAAGGGGTCCTCCTACGAGCAGTACTTC. Its protein product is CASSKGSSYEQYF.

This clone was seen a few times. The chain couples TRBV4-2 to TRBJ2-2; weak D call: TRBD1 (6 bases). Germline V lookup: CDR1 LGHNA, CDR2 YNFKEQ. The length of the CDR3 is 16 residues. Deletions cut 0 bases from V and 5 bases from J, with 13 bases between. The CDR3 DNA sequence: TGTGCCAGCAGCCAAGATAAAAGGGGGTGGACCGGGGAGCTGTTTTTT. This encodes CASSQDKRGWTGELFF.

The chain uses TRBV4-2 and TRBJ1-1, with D possibly being TRBD1 (6 bases). The CDR3 is 16 residues long. Trimming stripped 0 bases from V and 1 base from J, with 12 bases between. Looked up from germline, CDR1 is LGHNA and CDR2 is YNFKEQ. CDR3 bases: TGTGCCAGCAGCCAAGACCCCGGACAGACGAACACTGAAGCTTTCTTT. Translation: CASSQDPGQTNTEAFF.

V is TRBV2 and J is TRBJ1-1; no clear D gene. Germline CDR1 is SNHLY and CDR2 is FYNNEI. The CDR3 is 14 amino acids. V lost 11 bases to trimming and J lost 0 bases, with 16 bases between them. The CDR3 sequence is CAGSSVALNTEAFF. The CDR3 nucleotides read TGTGCCGGATCTAGTGTAGCCCTGAACACTGAAGCTTTCTTT.

The chain is built from TRBV7-2 and TRBJ1-5; 10 bases match TRBD1. The CDR3 runs to 15 residues. J lost 7 bases, V lost 1 base, and 4 bases had no gene match. The germline V gene encodes CDR1 SGHTA and CDR2 FQGNSA. As DNA, the CDR3 is TGTGCCAGCAGCTTAGGACAGGGGGCCGTCCAGCCCCAGCATTTT. This codes for CASSLGQGAVQPQHF.

This clone is a singleton in its sample. The chain uses TRBV16 and TRBJ2-7; D ambiguous. The CDR3 sequence is 15 residues long. CDR1 KGHSY and CDR2 FQNENV come from the germline V gene. V was pared by 0 bases and J by 2 bases, with 11 bases between. The CDR3 DNA follows: TGTGCCAGCAGCCAATCGTCCCTATCAACCTACGAGCAGTACTTC. It yields the protein CASSQSSLSTYEQYF.

This chain uses TRBV5-1 with TRBJ2-7; 8 nucleotides match TRBD1. The CDR3 length is 14 residues. Germline assignment: CDR1 SGHRS and CDR2 YFSETQ. With V trimmed by 5 bases and J by 2 bases, 6 bases remained unmatched. Written as DNA, the CDR3 is TGCGCCAGCAGTCCAGGGGGCCGCGCCTACGAGCAGTACTTC. It translates to CASSPGGRAYEQYF. The variable domain in full, completed from reference TRBV5-1 and TRBJ2-7, reads KAGVTQTPRYLIKTRGQQVTLSCSPISGHRSVSWYQQTPGQGLQFLFEYFSETQRNKGNFPGRFSGRQFSNSRSEMNVSTLELGDSALYLCASSPGGRAYEQYFGPGTRLTVT.

The chain carries TRBV9 and TRBJ1-1, with D perhaps matching TRBD1 (5 bases). Trimming cost V 2 bases and J 0 bases, with 8 bases left between them. The V gene's germline CDR1 is SGDLS and CDR2 YYNGEE. CDR3 length equals 14 residues. This CDR3 reads CASSVQGMNTEAFF. CDR3 nucleotide sequence: TGTGCCAGCAGCGTCCAGGGTATGAACACTGAAGCTTTCTTT.

The CDR3 DNA sequence: TGCGCCAGCAGCTTGGGGGCCCAGGGTAACGAGCAGTACTTC. It specifies CASSLGAQGNEQYF. This chain connects TRBV5-1 to TRBJ2-7, with D possibly TRBD1 on 5 matching bases. Trimming removed 0 bases from V and 5 bases from J, with 12 bases in between. This CDR3 is 14 amino acids long. CDR1 and CDR2 from the germline V gene are SGHRS and YFSETQ.

This chain links TRBV19 with TRBJ2-6; weak D call: TRBD1 (5 bases). V was shortened by 9 bases and J by 7 bases, with 25 bases between the two germline ends. This CDR3 has 17 residues. Germline V gives CDR1 LNHDA, CDR2 SQIVND (reference sequence). The CDR3 is CASKSAGPLLGANVLTF. Here the CDR3 DNA reads TGTGCCAGCAAGTCGGCAGGGCCTCTGTTGGGAGCCAACGTCCTGACTTTC.

This chain joins TRBV7-2 and TRBJ2-2; no clear D. The V and J ends lost 5 bases and 0 bases respectively, with 7 bases between them. Germline V CDR1 and CDR2: SGHTA, FQGNSA. The CDR3 extends over 14 amino acids. CDR3: CASSPQSNTGELFF. In DNA, the CDR3 is TGTGCCAGCAGCCCACAGTCGAACACCGGGGAGCTGTTTTTT.

With respect to this clone: Additional DNA sequences in this sample encode the identical CDR3. V gene TRBV7-9 combines with J gene TRBJ2-7; D call uncertain. V gave up 1 base and J gave up 0 bases, with 7 bases separating them. Germline loops: CDR1 SEHNR, CDR2 FQNEAQ (reference sequence). The CDR3 is 14 residues long. In DNA form, the CDR3 reads TGTGCCAGCAGCTTAGGCCAGGTCTCCTACGAGCAGTACTTC. Its translation is CASSLGQVSYEQYF. The whole variable domain, filled in from reference TRBV7-9 and TRBJ2-7, reads DTGVSQNPRHKITKRGQNVTFRCDPISEHNRLYWYRQTLGQGPEFLTYFQNEAQLEKSRLLSDRFSAERPKGSFSTLEIQRTEQGDSAMYLCASSLGQVSYEQYFGPGTRLTVT.

This chain joins TRBV7-9 and TRBJ1-2, with TRBD1 matching 9 bases. Germline V lookup: CDR1 SEHNR, CDR2 FQNEAQ (reference sequence). Germline trimming cut 8 bases from V and 7 bases from J; bases unmatched to any gene: 14. The CDR3 consists of 15 residues. The CDR3, as DNA: TGTGCCAGCCTGGGACAGGGACTACTAGGCGGTGGCTACACCTTC. Protein product: CASLGQGLLGGGYTF.

The CDR3 region has the DNA TGTGCCAGCAGCCCCGGACAGGGCGGCTATGGCTACACCTTC. Its translation: CASSPGQGGYGYTF. V gene TRBV14 combines with J gene TRBJ1-2; 8 bases are shared with TRBD1. The V gene end was trimmed by 4 bases and the J gene end by 4 bases; junction bases not matched to a gene: 5. Germline loops: CDR1 SGHDN, CDR2 FVKESK. This CDR3 spans 14 amino acids. The full variable domain, with the rest looked up from reference TRBV14 and TRBJ1-2, is EAGVTQFPSHSVIEKGQTVTLRCDPISGHDNLYWYRRVMGKEIKFLLHFVKESKQDESGMPNNRFLAERTGGTYSTLKVQPAELEDSGVYFCASSPGQGGYGYTFGSGTRLTVV.

This clone was detected a few times. The chain has TRBV11-2 and TRBJ2-3, with D possibly being TRBD2 (6 bases). This CDR3 region has 15 residues. Germline V gene sequence: CDR1 SGHAT, CDR2 FQNNGV. V was shortened by 2 bases and J by 4 bases, with 13 bases between the two germline ends. The CDR3: CASSLFSGVADTQYF. DNA for the CDR3: TGTGCCAGCAGCTTATTTTCGGGAGTAGCAGATACGCAGTATTTT.

This chain links TRBV29-1 with TRBJ2-3; TRBD1 matches 10 bases. Germline values: CDR1 SQVTM, CDR2 ANQGSEA. Losses at the gene ends were 7 bases for V and 2 bases for J; bases not matched to a gene: 6. The CDR3 contains 14 residues. The CDR3 sequence is CSAADRGFTDTQYF. As DNA, the CDR3 is TGCAGCGCTGCGGACAGGGGGTTCACAGATACGCAGTATTTT.